These 28 T cell receptor beta chains were all obtained from the same sample, sequenced in a study of blood T cell repertoires in COVID-19. Here immunoSEQ multiplex PCR was the method, and the copy in TCRdb shows in-frame clones only, minus some. The sample contains about 350,000 clones, about 90% of which appear only once. Sequenced input: PBMCs or T cells enriched from blood (not recorded which). The receptors were sampled from a woman aged 25 to 39 who had recovered from COVID-19.

Here the CDR3 reads CASSLARGSNEKLFF. The CDR3 DNA sequence: TGTGCCAGCAGCTTAGCCAGGGGATCTAATGAAAAACTGTTTTTT. V usage is TRBV7-9 and J usage is TRBJ1-4; TRBD1 is a possible D gene (6 bases). This CDR3 comprises 15 residues. Trimming stripped 0 bases from V and 3 bases from J, with 8 bases between. Per the germline V gene, CDR1 is SEHNR and CDR2 is FQNEAQ (reference sequence).

The chain is built from TRBV27 and TRBJ1-5; 8 bases fit TRBD1. CDR1 is MNHEY and CDR2 is SMNVEV in the germline V gene (reference sequence). V lost 5 bases, J lost 2 bases, and 8 bases stayed unmatched. This CDR3 has 16 residues. The CDR3 DNA reads TGTGCCAGCAGTCCTCGACAGGGGTTCGGCAATCAGCCCCAGCATTTT. It yields the protein CASSPRQGFGNQPQHF.

For this clone: This specimen includes other DNA sequences encoding the same CDR3. This chain connects TRBV27 to TRBJ1-6, with 10 bases that match TRBD1. The CDR3 is 14 residues long. Germline V gene sequence: CDR1 MNHEY, CDR2 SMNVEV (reference sequence). J was trimmed by 7 bases and V by 6 bases; bases with no gene match: 3. Here the CDR3 reads CASSSDRGNSPLHF. The DNA of the CDR3 is TGTGCCAGCAGCTCGGACAGGGGGAATTCACCCCTCCACTTT.

The gene calls are TRBV5-1 and TRBJ1-6, with a weak D call TRBD1 (5 bases). CDR1 and CDR2 from the germline V gene are SGHRS and YFSETQ. CDR3 size: 14 residues. Trimming took 2 bases from V and 6 from J, leaving 9 bases between them. Here the CDR3 reads CASSFEGVNSPLHF. The CDR3 DNA is TGCGCCAGCAGCTTCGAAGGGGTTAATTCACCCCTCCACTTT. Looking up the rest from reference TRBV5-1 and TRBJ1-6 gives the full variable domain: KAGVTQTPRYLIKTRGQQVTLSCSPISGHRSVSWYQQTPGQGLQFLFEYFSETQRNKGNFPGRFSGRQFSNSRSEMNVSTLELGDSALYLCASSFEGVNSPLHFGNGTRLTVT.

This sequence joins TRBV23-1 and TRBJ1-2; possible D gene TRBD1, 6 bases. TRBV23-1 is noted as an ORF with a role that remains uncertain. The CDR3 runs to 16 residues. V gave up 8 bases and J gave up 1 base, with 20 bases separating them. CDR3 sequence (DNA): TGCGCCAGCGCTCGTTGGCGGGGGGCTCTTAACTATGGCTACACCTTC. This encodes CASARWRGALNYGYTF.

As DNA, the CDR3 is TGTGCCAGCAGTTTGTCACCCAGTGGGAGGACAGGGGATTGGACCCAGTACTTC. Translation gives CASSLSPSGRTGDWTQYF. The chain combines TRBV28 with TRBJ2-5; 9 positions match TRBD1. Germline-derived CDR1 and CDR2 are MDHEN and SYDVKM. The CDR3 covers 18 residues. J lost 7 bases, V lost 3 bases, and 18 bases had no gene match.

The chain links TRBV5-1 to TRBJ1-1, with D possibly TRBD1 on 5 matching bases. The CDR3 is 13 amino acids. Germline V gene lookup returns CDR1 SGHRS and CDR2 YFSETQ. V was trimmed by 7 bases and J by 0 bases, leaving 10 bases between them. The CDR3, as DNA: TGCGCCAGCGCACAGGAGCTGAACACTGAAGCTTTCTTT. This gives the protein CASAQELNTEAFF.

The chain uses TRBV27 and TRBJ1-5; 10 nucleotides line up with TRBD1. The length of the CDR3 is 19 residues. V lost 1 base and J lost 3; bases outside the gene matches: 12. Germline V gene data show CDR1 as MNHEY and CDR2 as SMNVEV (reference sequence). Written as DNA, the CDR3 is TGTGCCAGCAGTTTATACGGGACAGGGGATCGCCTTTCCAATCAGCCCCAGCATTTT. Translated, it gives CASSLYGTGDRLSNQPQHF.

For the CDR3, the DNA is TGTGCCAGCAGTTACCGGTCGTACGGAGGGGCTTTCTTT. Amino acids: CASSYRSYGGAFF. This rearrangement joins TRBV6-2 or TRBV6-3 to TRBJ1-1; D is ambiguous. This CDR3 is 13 amino acids long. Germline V CDR1 and CDR2: MNHEY, SVGEGT. With 2 bases removed from V and 11 bases from J, the gap between germline ends came to 15 bases.

This chain connects TRBV24-1 to TRBJ2-5; 9 nucleotides align to TRBD1. V trimming: 3 bases; J trimming: 5 bases; junction bases outside the gene matches: 6. Per the germline V gene, CDR1 is KGHDR and CDR2 is SFDVKD. This CDR3 region has 15 residues. The CDR3 nucleotides are TGTGCCACCAGTGATCCGACAGGGGGAGGGGAGACCCAGTACTTC. This codes for CATSDPTGGGETQYF.

This clone was found a few times. The chain couples TRBV10-3 to TRBJ1-5, with D tentatively TRBD1 (5 bases). Germline V gene lookup returns CDR1 ENHRY and CDR2 SYGVKD. V lost 7 bases and J lost 4, with 11 bases in between. This CDR3 region has 13 residues. CDR3 nucleotide sequence: TGTGCCATCACCAGGGATGTGAATCAGCCCCAGCATTTT. It translates to CAITRDVNQPQHF.

The chain employs TRBV5-1 and TRBJ2-3; TRBD2 matches 8 bases. The CDR3 runs 19 residues. CDR1 is SGHRS and CDR2 is YFSETQ in the germline V gene. V trimming: 0 bases; J trimming: 0 bases; junction bases outside the gene matches: 12. This CDR3 is CASSLGPLGRGGSTDTQYF. CDR3 coding DNA: TGCGCCAGCAGCTTGGGGCCCTTAGGGCGCGGGGGGAGCACAGATACGCAGTATTTT.

The chain uses TRBV10-3 and TRBJ2-7; a weak D match, TRBD1 (6 bases). Trimming took 7 bases from V and 6 from J, leaving 10 bases between them. This CDR3 has 11 amino acids. CDR1 is ENHRY, CDR2 SYGVKD, per germline. CDR3 sequence reads: CAIKRGSEQYF. The CDR3 nucleotides are TGTGCCATCAAAAGGGGGAGCGAGCAGTACTTC.

The gene calls are TRBV11-2 and TRBJ2-7, with 12 bases identical to TRBD1. Germline V lookup: CDR1 SGHAT, CDR2 FQNNGV. The CDR3 runs 14 residues. V dropped 4 bases and J dropped 7; count of bases not matched to a gene: 5. Here the CDR3 DNA reads TGTGCCAGCAGCTCGGGACAGGGGGCAGGTGAGCAGTACTTC. Amino acids: CASSSGQGAGEQYF.

J is TRBJ2-3 and V is TRBV5-1; possible D gene TRBD2, 7 bases. V was shortened by 0 bases and J by 3 bases, with 11 bases between the two germline ends. CDR1 and CDR2 (germline): SGHRS, YFSETQ. The CDR3 has 15 amino acids. DNA for the CDR3: TGCGCCAGCAGCTTGGAGGGGGGGCATACAGATACGCAGTATTTT. This encodes CASSLEGGHTDTQYF.

V gene TRBV28 combines with J gene TRBJ1-5, with D perhaps TRBD1 (6 bases). The CDR3 is 13 amino acids. V lost 6 bases and J 4 bases, leaving 10 bases between the germline ends. Per the germline V gene, CDR1 is MDHEN and CDR2 is SYDVKM. Written as DNA, the CDR3 is TGTGCCAGCAGACCAGGGGAAAATCAGCCCCAGCATTTT. As protein: CASRPGENQPQHF.

This chain links TRBV5-5 with TRBJ1-3; D gene unclear. Germline lookup yields CDR1 SGHKS and CDR2 YYEKEE (reference sequence). V lost 0 bases to trimming and J lost 0 bases, with 10 bases between them. This CDR3 has 16 residues. CDR3 sequence: CASSLVGTDSGNTIYF. In DNA, the CDR3 is TGTGCCAGCAGCTTGGTGGGTACAGACTCTGGAAACACCATATATTTT.

The chain links TRBV4-1 to TRBJ2-7; TRBD1 matches 7 bases. This CDR3 has 13 residues. Germline CDR1 MGHRA, CDR2 YSYEKL. J was trimmed by 0 bases and V by 7 bases; bases with no gene match: 3. CDR3 bases: TGCGCCAGCAAAGGGGACAGCTCCTACGAGCAGTACTTC. Protein: CASKGDSSYEQYF.

V is TRBV7-2 and J is TRBJ2-7; 9 bases agree with TRBD1. Germline V gene lookup returns CDR1 SGHTA and CDR2 FQGNSA. The CDR3 has 15 amino acids. V shed 0 bases, J shed 3 bases, and the junction held 3 bases outside the gene matches. As DNA, the CDR3 is TGTGCCAGCAGCTTAGCCGGGACAGGGTACTACGAGCAGTACTTC. As protein: CASSLAGTGYYEQYF.

The J gene is TRBJ1-2, the V gene TRBV3-1 (or the pseudogene TRBV3-2); 7 bases fit TRBD1. CDR1 LGHDT and CDR2 YNNKEL come from the germline V gene (reference sequence). V was clipped by 3 bases and J by 8 bases; unmatched bases: 12. The CDR3 is 15 residues long. The CDR3 DNA sequence: TGTGCCAGCAGCCACCTCGACAGGGCAAGGGGCGGCTACACCTTC. Translation: CASSHLDRARGGYTF.

The chain combines TRBV5-8 with TRBJ1-5; tentatively, D is TRBD1 (5 bases). This CDR3 spans 15 amino acids. The germline V gene encodes CDR1 SGHTS and CDR2 YDEGEE. The V end was cut by 0 bases, the J end by 2 bases, with 9 bases between. The CDR3 region has the DNA TGTGCCAGCAGCTTGGAGCAGGGTCGCAATCAGCCCCAGCATTTT. As protein: CASSLEQGRNQPQHF. The full variable domain, in which reference TRBV5-8 and TRBJ1-5 provide the parts outside the CDR3, is EAGVTQSPTHLIKTRGQQATLRCSPISGHTSVYWYQQALGLGLQFLLWYDEGEERNRGNFPPRFSGRQFPNYSSELNVNALELEDSALYLCASSLEQGRNQPQHFGDGTRLSIL.

This chain joins TRBV25-1 and TRBJ1-1, with 7 bases lining up with TRBD1. Trimming removed 8 bases from V and 7 bases from J; junction bases left unmatched: 10. This CDR3 comprises 13 residues. Per the germline V gene, CDR1 is MGHDK and CDR2 is SYGVNS. For the CDR3, the DNA is TGTGCCAGCCGTGCCCGGGACAGAAGTGAAGCTTTCTTT. As protein: CASRARDRSEAFF. The full variable domain, in which reference TRBV25-1 and TRBJ1-1 provide the parts outside the CDR3, is EADIYQTPRYLVIGTGKKITLECSQTMGHDKMYWYQQDPGMELHLIHYSYGVNSTEKGDLSSESTVSRIRTEHFPLTLESARPSHTSQYLCASRARDRSEAFFGQGTRLTVV.

The rearrangement uses TRBV30 and TRBJ1-1; 8 bases fit TRBD1. V dropped 4 bases and J dropped 3; count of bases not matched to a gene: 10. The CDR3 sequence is 15 residues long. CDR1 and CDR2 (germline): GTSNPN, SVGIG (reference sequence). The CDR3 bases are TGTGCCTGGACGGGGGGCAGGGGGCATGACACTGAAGCTTTCTTT. Its protein is CAWTGGRGHDTEAFF.

The chain employs TRBV7-9 and TRBJ2-2; the D gene is possibly TRBD1 (6 bases). The CDR3 totals 15 residues. Germline V gene sequence: CDR1 SEHNR, CDR2 FQNEAQ (reference sequence). The ends were cut back, 5 bases at V and 1 base at J, with 11 bases in the middle. In DNA, the CDR3 is TGTGCCAGCAGCCTTAGGGGGATGAACACCGGGGAGCTGTTTTTT. Translated: CASSLRGMNTGELFF.

This rearrangement joins TRBV5-4 to TRBJ2-1; TRBD1 matches 10 bases. The CDR3 loop spans 14 amino acids. J was trimmed by 7 bases and V by 4 bases; bases with no gene match: 5. Per the germline V gene, CDR1 is SGHNT and CDR2 is YYREEE (reference sequence). The CDR3 DNA reads as TGTGCCAGCAGCCCCCGGACAGGGGGAAATGAGCAGTTCTTC. It encodes CASSPRTGGNEQFF.

V gene TRBV27 combines with J gene TRBJ1-1; the D gene is possibly TRBD1 (5 bases). With 3 bases removed from V and 0 bases from J, the gap between germline ends came to 8 bases. Germline V gene data show CDR1 as MNHEY and CDR2 as SMNVEV (reference sequence). The length of the CDR3 is 14 residues. In DNA form, the CDR3 reads TGTGCCAGCAGTTTGGAGGGGATGAACACTGAAGCTTTCTTT. As protein: CASSLEGMNTEAFF.

The chain joins TRBV15 to TRBJ2-7, with TRBD2 as a possible D gene (6 bases). Trimming took off 0 bases at V and 0 bases at J, with 12 bases between the two ends. This CDR3 has 16 amino acids. Germline CDR1 and CDR2: LNHNV and YYDKDF (reference sequence). CDR3 nucleotide sequence: TGTGCCACCAGCAGAGATCCGGGGGTCATCTCCTACGAGCAGTACTTC. Translated, it gives CATSRDPGVISYEQYF.

A word on this clone: Other nucleotide sequences from this sample produce the same CDR3. V usage is TRBV7-9 and J usage is TRBJ1-6, with TRBD1 as a possible D gene (6 bases). Trimming took 1 base from V and 9 from J, leaving 10 bases between them. The CDR3 extends over 14 amino acids. In germline, CDR1 is SEHNR, CDR2 FQNEAQ (reference sequence). This CDR3 is CASSLGGLGSPLHF. CDR3 DNA: TGTGCCAGCAGCTTAGGGGGGCTTGGTTCACCCCTCCACTTT.